Each of the 9 T cell receptor beta chains below was sequenced from the same sample in a study of beta chain features in type 1 diabetes. Sequenced material consisted of expressed TCRB transcripts (all of the isolated RNA was reverse transcribed). The protocol was immunoSEQ multiplex PCR, while the TCRdb copy is restricted to in-frame clones and leaves out a portion. Among 900,000 or so clones listed, roughly 15% were seen once. The sequenced material came from naive CD4+ T cells from blood. The receptors were gathered from a young woman in good health.

The chain is built from TRBV13 and TRBJ1-5; D is unresolved. CDR3 size: 16 residues. V lost 1 base and J lost 5, with 15 bases in between. Germline loops: CDR1 PRHDT, CDR2 FYEKMQ (reference sequence). The CDR3 reads CASSLAERAKHQPQHF. DNA of the CDR3: TGTGCCAGCAGCTTAGCCGAGCGAGCTAAGCATCAGCCCCAGCATTTT. Combining the CDR3 with reference TRBV13 and TRBJ1-5 gives the whole variable domain AAGVIQSPRHLIKEKRETATLKCYPIPRHDTVYWYQQGPGQDPQFLISFYEKMQSDKGSIPDRFSAQQFSDYHSELNMSSLELGDSALYFCASSLAERAKHQPQHFGDGTRLSIL.

This chain joins TRBV5-4 and TRBJ2-7, with D uncertain. Germline CDR1 reads SGHNT; CDR2 reads YYREEE (reference sequence). CDR3 length equals 14 residues. V lost 4 bases to trimming and J lost 2 bases, with 13 bases between them. The CDR3 region has the DNA TGTGCCAGCAGCGAGCTCGGAGAGACCTACGAGCAGTACTTC. This translates into CASSELGETYEQYF.

This clone has a handful of counts. DNA of the CDR3: TGTGCCAGCAGTCGATCATCCTCTGGGGCCAACGTCCTGACTTTC. Translating it yields CASSRSSSGANVLTF. The V call is TRBV6-1, the J call TRBJ2-6; D is uncertain. Germline-derived CDR1 and CDR2 are MNHNS and SASEGT. V was clipped by 5 bases and J by 0 bases, with 8 bases between them. The CDR3 is 15 residues long.

The V and J genes are TRBV28 and TRBJ1-5; no clear D. The CDR3 runs 14 residues. V was pared by 7 bases and J by 5 bases, with 15 bases between. Germline V gene sequence: CDR1 MDHEN, CDR2 SYDVKM. The CDR3 sequence: CASINSGLDQPQHF. The CDR3 DNA is TGTGCCAGCATCAATTCGGGGTTGGATCAGCCCCAGCATTTT. Full variable domain (outside the CDR3, taken from reference TRBV28 and TRBJ1-5): DVKVTQSSRYLVKRTGEKVFLECVQDMDHENMFWYRQDPGLGLRLIYFSYDVKMKEKGDIPEGYSVSREKKERFSLILESASTNQTSMYLCASINSGLDQPQHFGDGTRLSIL.

This clone was observed a few times. This specimen includes other DNA sequences encoding the same CDR3. V usage is TRBV18 and J usage is TRBJ2-5; D unresolved. This CDR3 region has 11 residues. The V and J ends lost 6 bases and 2 bases respectively, with 4 bases between them. Germline assignment: CDR1 KGHSH and CDR2 LQKENI. The CDR3: CASSLQETQYF. The CDR3 DNA sequence: TGTGCCAGCTCCCTACAAGAGACCCAGTACTTC.

The genes are TRBV19 and TRBJ2-3; 14 bases line up with TRBD2. CDR3 length: 18 amino acids. After removal of 6 bases from V and 4 bases from J, the junction contained 12 bases not matched to a gene. CDR1 and CDR2 from the germline V gene are LNHDA and SQIVND (reference sequence). The CDR3 loop reads CASRHLPGLAGVADTQYF. The CDR3 DNA reads as TGTGCCAGTAGACACCTCCCGGGACTAGCGGGAGTCGCAGATACGCAGTATTTT.

In this sample, this clone turned up a few times. The chain has TRBV6-1 and TRBJ1-5; D uncertain. Deletions cut 6 bases from V and 3 bases from J, with 9 bases between. CDR3 length: 13 residues. Germline values: CDR1 MNHNS, CDR2 SASEGT. The DNA of the CDR3 is TGTGCCAGCAGGTGGCAGACCAATCAGCCCCAGCATTTT. Amino acid sequence: CASRWQTNQPQHF.

The CDR3, as DNA: TGTGCCAGCAGCGTGGACAGGGGGTTTTATGGCTACACCTTC. Translating gives CASSVDRGFYGYTF. The chain employs TRBV7-2 and TRBJ1-2; 10 positions agree with TRBD1. Trimming at V came to 5 bases and at J to 5 bases, leaving 5 bases not matched to a gene. Germline V gene data show CDR1 as SGHTA and CDR2 as FQGNSA. The CDR3 totals 14 residues.

This clone was picked up a small number of times. The V call is TRBV7-9, the J call TRBJ2-4; D not certain. V lost 1 base to trimming and J lost 0 bases, with 4 bases between them. The CDR3 length is 14 residues. Looked up from germline, CDR1 is SEHNR and CDR2 is FQNEAQ (reference sequence). CDR3 sequence: CASSLEVAKNIQYF. The CDR3 DNA is TGTGCCAGCAGCTTAGAAGTAGCCAAAAACATTCAGTACTTC.